This T cell receptor (beta chain) derives from a study of T cells in tuberculosis. TCRdb keeps only in-frame clones here, not all; method: immunoSEQ multiplex PCR. The sample includes about 34,000 clones, approximately 90% of them seen just once. This CDR3 contains 16 residues. Trimming stripped 0 bases from V and 4 bases from J, with 15 bases between. The germline V gene encodes CDR1 SNHLY and CDR2 FYNNEI. The TCR originated in a donor between 10 and 29 years old with latent tuberculosis or without tuberculosis infection. The source material was PBMCs. V is TRBV2 and J is TRBJ1-2; D is unclear. In DNA, the CDR3 is TGTGCCAGCAGTGAAGCGCTGACATCCCCTGGCTATGGCTACACCTTC. It is translated as CASSEALTSPGYGYTF.